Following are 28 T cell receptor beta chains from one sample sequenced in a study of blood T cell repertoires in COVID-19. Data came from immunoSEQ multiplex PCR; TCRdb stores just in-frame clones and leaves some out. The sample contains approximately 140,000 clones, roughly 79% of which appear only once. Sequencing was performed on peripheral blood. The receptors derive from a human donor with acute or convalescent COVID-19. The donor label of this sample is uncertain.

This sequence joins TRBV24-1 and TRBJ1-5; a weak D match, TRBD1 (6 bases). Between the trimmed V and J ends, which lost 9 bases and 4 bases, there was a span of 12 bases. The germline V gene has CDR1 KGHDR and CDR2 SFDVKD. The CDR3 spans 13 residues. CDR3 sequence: CATGDRTNQPQHF. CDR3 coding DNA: TGTGCCACCGGAGACAGGACTAATCAGCCCCAGCATTTT.

The CDR3 DNA reads as TGTGCCAGCAGCTTAGGGACAGGGGTCTACAATGAGCAGTTCTTC. Translation gives CASSLGTGVYNEQFF. The V and J genes are TRBV11-3 and TRBJ2-1; 9 positions match TRBD1. The ends lost 1 base at V and 3 bases at J; junction bases unmatched: 1. Per germline, CDR1 SGHNT and CDR2 YENEEA. The CDR3 has 15 residues.

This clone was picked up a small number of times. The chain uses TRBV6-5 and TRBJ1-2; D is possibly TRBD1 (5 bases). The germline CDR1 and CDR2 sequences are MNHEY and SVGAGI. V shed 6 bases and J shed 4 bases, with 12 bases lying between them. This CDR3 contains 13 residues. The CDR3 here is CASSPQVAYGYTF. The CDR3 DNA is TGTGCCAGCAGCCCACAGGTCGCCTATGGCTACACCTTC.

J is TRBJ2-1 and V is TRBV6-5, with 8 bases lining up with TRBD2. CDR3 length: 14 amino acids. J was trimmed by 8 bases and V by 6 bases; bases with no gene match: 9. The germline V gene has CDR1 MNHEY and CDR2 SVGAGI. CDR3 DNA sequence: TGTGCCAGCAGCTTCGGACTAGCCGGAGATGAGCAGTTCTTC. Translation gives CASSFGLAGDEQFF.

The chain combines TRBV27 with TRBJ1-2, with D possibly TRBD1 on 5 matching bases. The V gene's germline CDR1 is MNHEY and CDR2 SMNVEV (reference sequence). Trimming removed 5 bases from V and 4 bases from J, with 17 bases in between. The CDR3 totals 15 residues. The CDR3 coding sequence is TGTGCCAGCAGTCCCCGTCCGGGACTCCCCTATGGCTACACCTTC. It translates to CASSPRPGLPYGYTF.

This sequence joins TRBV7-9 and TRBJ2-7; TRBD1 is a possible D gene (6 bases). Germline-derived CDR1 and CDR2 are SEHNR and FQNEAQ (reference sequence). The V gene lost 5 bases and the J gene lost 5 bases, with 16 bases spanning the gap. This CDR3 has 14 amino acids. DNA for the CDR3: TGTGCCAGCAGCGTAGGGGACAAATCCCACGAGCAGTACTTC. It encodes CASSVGDKSHEQYF. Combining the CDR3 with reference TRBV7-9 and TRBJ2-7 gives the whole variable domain DTGVSQNPRHKITKRGQNVTFRCDPISEHNRLYWYRQTLGQGPEFLTYFQNEAQLEKSRLLSDRFSAERPKGSFSTLEIQRTEQGDSAMYLCASSVGDKSHEQYFGPGTRLTVT.

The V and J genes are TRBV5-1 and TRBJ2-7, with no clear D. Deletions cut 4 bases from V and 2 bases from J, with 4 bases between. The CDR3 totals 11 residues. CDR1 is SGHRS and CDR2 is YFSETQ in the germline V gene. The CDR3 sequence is CASSPTYEQYF. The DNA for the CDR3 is TGCGCCAGCAGCCCAACCTACGAGCAGTACTTC.

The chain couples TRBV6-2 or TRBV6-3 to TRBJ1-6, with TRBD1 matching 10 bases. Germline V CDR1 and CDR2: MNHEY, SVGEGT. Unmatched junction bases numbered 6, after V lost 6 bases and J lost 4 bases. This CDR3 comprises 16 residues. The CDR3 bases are TGTGCCAGCAGCCCGGGGACAGGGGCATATAATTCACCCCTCCACTTT. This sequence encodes CASSPGTGAYNSPLHF.

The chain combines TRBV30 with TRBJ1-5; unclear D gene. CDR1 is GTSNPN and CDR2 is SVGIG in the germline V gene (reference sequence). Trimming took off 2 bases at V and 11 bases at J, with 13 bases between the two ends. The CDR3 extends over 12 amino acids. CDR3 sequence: CAWSRATGAQHF. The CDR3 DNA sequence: TGTGCCTGGAGTAGGGCAACCGGGGCCCAGCATTTT.

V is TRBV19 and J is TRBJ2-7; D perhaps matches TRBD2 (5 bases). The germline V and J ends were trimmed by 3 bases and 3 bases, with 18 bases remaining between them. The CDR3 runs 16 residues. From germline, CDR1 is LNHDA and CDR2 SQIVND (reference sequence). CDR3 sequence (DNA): TGTGCCAGTAGTATTTCCGACGAGGGCTTCGTCTACGAGCAGTACTTC. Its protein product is CASSISDEGFVYEQYF.

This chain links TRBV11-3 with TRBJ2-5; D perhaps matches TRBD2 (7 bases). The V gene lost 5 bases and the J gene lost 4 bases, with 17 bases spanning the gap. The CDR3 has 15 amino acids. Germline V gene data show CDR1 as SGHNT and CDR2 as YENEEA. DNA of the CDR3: TGTGCCAGCAGCAGAGGAGGGGGGGCCGCAGAGACCCAGTACTTC. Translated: CASSRGGGAAETQYF.

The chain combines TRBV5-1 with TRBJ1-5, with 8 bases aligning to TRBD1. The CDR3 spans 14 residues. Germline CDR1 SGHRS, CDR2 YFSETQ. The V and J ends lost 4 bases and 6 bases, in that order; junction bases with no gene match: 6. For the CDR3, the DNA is TGCGCCAGCAGCGAACAGGGGGTAGGTCAGCCCCAGCATTTT. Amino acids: CASSEQGVGQPQHF.

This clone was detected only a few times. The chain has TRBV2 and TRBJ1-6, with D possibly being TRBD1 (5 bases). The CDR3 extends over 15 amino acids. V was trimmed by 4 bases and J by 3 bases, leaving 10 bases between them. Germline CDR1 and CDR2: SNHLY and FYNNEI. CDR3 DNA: TGTGCCAGCAGTGGGACACTTAACTATAATTCACCCCTCCACTTT. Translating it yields CASSGTLNYNSPLHF.

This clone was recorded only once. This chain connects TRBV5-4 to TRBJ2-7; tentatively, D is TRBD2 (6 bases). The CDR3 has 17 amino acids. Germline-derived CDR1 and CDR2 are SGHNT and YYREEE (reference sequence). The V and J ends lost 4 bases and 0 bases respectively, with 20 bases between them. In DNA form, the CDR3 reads TGTGCCAGCAGCCTGTCCGGGGGAGCGCCGAGCTCCTACGAGCAGTACTTC. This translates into CASSLSGGAPSSYEQYF.

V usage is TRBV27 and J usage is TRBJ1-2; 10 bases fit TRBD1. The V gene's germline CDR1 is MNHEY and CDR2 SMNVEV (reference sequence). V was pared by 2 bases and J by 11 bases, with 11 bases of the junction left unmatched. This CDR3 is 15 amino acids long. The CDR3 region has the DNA TGTGCCAGCAGTTTAGTAGGGGGGACAGGGGAAAGATACACCTTC. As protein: CASSLVGGTGERYTF.

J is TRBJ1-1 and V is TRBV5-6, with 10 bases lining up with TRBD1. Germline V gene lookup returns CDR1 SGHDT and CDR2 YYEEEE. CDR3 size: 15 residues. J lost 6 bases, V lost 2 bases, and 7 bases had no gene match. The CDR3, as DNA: TGTGCCAGCAGCTTCGACAGGGGGCGGACCGCTGAAGCTTTCTTT. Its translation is CASSFDRGRTAEAFF.

CDR3 in DNA: TGTGCCAGCAGTCCCCGACAGGGGTATAGGAATGAGCAGTTCTTC. The encoded protein is CASSPRQGYRNEQFF. The V and J genes are TRBV6-5 and TRBJ2-1; TRBD1 aligns across 8 bases. Germline V lookup: CDR1 MNHEY, CDR2 SVGAGI. V gave up 5 bases and J gave up 7 bases; unmatched junction bases: 10. The CDR3 sequence is 15 residues long.

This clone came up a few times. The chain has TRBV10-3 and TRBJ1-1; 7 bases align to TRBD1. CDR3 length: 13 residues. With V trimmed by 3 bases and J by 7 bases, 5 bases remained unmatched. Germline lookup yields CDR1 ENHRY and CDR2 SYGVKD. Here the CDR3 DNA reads TGTGCCATCAGTGATGGCAGGGGGATTGAAGCTTTCTTT. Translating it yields CAISDGRGIEAFF.

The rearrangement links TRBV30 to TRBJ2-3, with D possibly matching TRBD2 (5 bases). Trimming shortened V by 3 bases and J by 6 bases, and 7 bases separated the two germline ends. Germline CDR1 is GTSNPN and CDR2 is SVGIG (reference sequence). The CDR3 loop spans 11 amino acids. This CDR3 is CAWRIADTQYF. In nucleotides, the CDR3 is TGTGCCTGGAGGATAGCGGATACGCAGTATTTT. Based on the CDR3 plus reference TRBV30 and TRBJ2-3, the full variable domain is SQTIHQWPATLVQPVGSPLSLECTVEGTSNPNLYWYRQAAGRGLQLLFYSVGIGQISSEVPQNLSASRPQDRQFILSSKKLLLSDSGFYLCAWRIADTQYFGPGTRLTVL.

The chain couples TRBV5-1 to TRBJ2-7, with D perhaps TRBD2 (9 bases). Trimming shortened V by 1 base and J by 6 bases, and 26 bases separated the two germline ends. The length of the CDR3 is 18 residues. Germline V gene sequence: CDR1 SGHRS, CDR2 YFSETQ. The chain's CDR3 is CASSLWVQTGGLASEQYF. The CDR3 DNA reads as TGCGCCAGCAGCTTGTGGGTCCAAACAGGGGGACTAGCATCCGAGCAGTACTTC.

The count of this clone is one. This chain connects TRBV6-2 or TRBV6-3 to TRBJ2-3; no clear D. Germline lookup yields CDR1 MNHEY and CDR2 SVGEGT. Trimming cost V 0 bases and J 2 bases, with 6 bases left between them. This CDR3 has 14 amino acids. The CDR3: CASSYSTYTDTQYF. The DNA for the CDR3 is TGTGCCAGCAGTTACTCCACTTACACAGATACGCAGTATTTT.

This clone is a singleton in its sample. The CDR3 region is CATSGWATKPADTQYF. The CDR3 DNA follows: TGTGCCACCAGTGGTTGGGCTACAAAGCCAGCAGATACGCAGTATTTT. This chain uses TRBV24-1 with TRBJ2-3, with D uncertain. The CDR3 contains 16 residues. Germline V gene sequence: CDR1 KGHDR, CDR2 SFDVKD. Deletions cut 5 bases from V and 4 bases from J, with 18 bases between.

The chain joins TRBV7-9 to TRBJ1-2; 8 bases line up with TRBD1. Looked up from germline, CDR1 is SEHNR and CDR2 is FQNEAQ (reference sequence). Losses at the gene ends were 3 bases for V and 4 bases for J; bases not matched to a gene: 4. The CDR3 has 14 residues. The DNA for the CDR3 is TGTGCCAGCAGCTTCCCAGGGGGCGCCTATGGCTACACCTTC. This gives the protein CASSFPGGAYGYTF.

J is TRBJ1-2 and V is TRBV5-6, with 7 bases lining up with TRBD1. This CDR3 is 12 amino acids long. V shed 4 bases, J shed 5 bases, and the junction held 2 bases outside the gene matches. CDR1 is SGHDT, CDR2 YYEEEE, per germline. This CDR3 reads CASSTTGYGYTF. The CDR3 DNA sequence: TGTGCCAGCAGCACGACAGGGTATGGCTACACCTTC.

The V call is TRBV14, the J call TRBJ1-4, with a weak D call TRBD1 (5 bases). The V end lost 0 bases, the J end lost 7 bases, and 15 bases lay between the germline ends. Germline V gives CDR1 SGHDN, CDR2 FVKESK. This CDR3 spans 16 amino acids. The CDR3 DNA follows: TGTGCCAGCAGCCAAGATGAATGGAGGGGTGGTGAAAAACTGTTTTTT. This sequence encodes CASSQDEWRGGEKLFF.

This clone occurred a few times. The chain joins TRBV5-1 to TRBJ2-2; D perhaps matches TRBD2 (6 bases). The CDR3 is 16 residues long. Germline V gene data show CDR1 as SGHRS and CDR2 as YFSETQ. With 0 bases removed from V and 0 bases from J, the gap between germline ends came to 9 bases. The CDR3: CASSLAGRTNTGELFF. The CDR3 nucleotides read TGCGCCAGCAGCTTGGCCGGGAGAACGAACACCGGGGAGCTGTTTTTT.

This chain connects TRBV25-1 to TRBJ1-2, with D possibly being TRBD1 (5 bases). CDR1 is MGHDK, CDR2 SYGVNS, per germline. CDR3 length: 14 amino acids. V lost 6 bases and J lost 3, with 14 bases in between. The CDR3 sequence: CASRSAGPYYGYTF. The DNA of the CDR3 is TGTGCCAGCAGGTCTGCAGGGCCTTACTATGGCTACACCTTC.

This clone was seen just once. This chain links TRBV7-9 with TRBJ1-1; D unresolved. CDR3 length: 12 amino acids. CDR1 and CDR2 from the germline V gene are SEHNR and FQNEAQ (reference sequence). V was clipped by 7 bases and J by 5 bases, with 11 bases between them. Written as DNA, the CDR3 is TGTGCCAGCAACCTGGGCGGGACTGAAGCTTTCTTT. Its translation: CASNLGGTEAFF.